One TCR beta chain is described in this entry. This clone's antigen is unknown. No base quality information exists; no much larger clone differs at one position. The record originates from a study of blood T cell repertoires in COVID-19 (dated by TCRdb to the early 2020s). Looking at the study overall: Collaborator samples came from the United States, Italy and Spain and covered acute and convalescent phases of COVID-19. The prospective study material was composed of cDNA or gDNA derived from T cells, B-cell-depleted T cells, or PBMCs. The repertoires were released in a freely available public database intended as a resource for research on the immune response to SARS-CoV-2. Samples were obtained from the ongoing ImmuneRACE study (first 160 participants) and from 1,254 subjects provided by 6 global collaborators. Sample metadata almost always included a de-identified subject ID, COVID-19 status, age in years and sex. The dataset comprised deeply sampled blood TCRbeta repertoires from subjects exposed to, actively infected with, or recovered from COVID-19. Where available, HLA class I and class II types were taken from metadata supplied by the sample provider and were not determined by assay-based typing.

TCRbeta CDR3 regions were amplified from genomic DNA by means of the immunoSEQ Assay, a bias-controlled multiplex PCR. In the original analysis: The number of nucleated cells in each sample was estimated from the amplification of reference gene primers within the assay. To quantify the absolute abundance of each unique TCRbeta CDR3 rearrangement, sequence reads were collapsed and filtered. For each sample, productive Simpson clonality was calculated as the square root of Simpson's diversity index across productive rearrangements. In its TCRdb copy, this immuneACCESS table keeps in-frame sequences only and misses some clones. Where compared with another copy, unresolved V genes explain less than half of these, and the others have no known cause. V, J and clone size were drawn from that table, and D and trimming were deduced from the DNA. The sample yields approximately 470,000 clones; about 85% were counted once. The leading ten clones occupy about 0.75% of the sample.

Broader findings and caveats from the paper: The amount of clinical and demographic metadata varied by source and participant and was provided uncurated.

The CDR3 starts with the cysteine, ends with the phenylalanine, and has 14 residues. Only the CDR3 part of the read is kept: 42 bases, read in frame from the first base. V is reduced by 0 bases and J by 7 bases, leaving a spacing of 11 bases between them. For CDR1 and CDR2, the germline V gene lists SGHDT and YYEEEE. Participants in the prospective study were enrolled through a virtual design, were aged roughly 18 to 95 years, and lived in roughly 25 United States geographic areas. In the prospective study, participants were assigned to cohorts based on the clinical history participants reported in a screening survey and a study questionnaire. For ImmuneRACE Cohort 3, a participant was defined as recovered based on two consecutive negative NP/OP PCR tests, clearance by a healthcare professional, or resolution of symptoms. In the prospective study, mobile phlebotomists collected whole blood, serum and a nasopharyngeal or oropharyngeal swab from each participant. Over an approximately two-month period, participants in the prospective study had the option of providing additional blood draws and questionnaires. Before DNA extraction, blood samples from the prospective study were shipped at room temperature or frozen.

The sequence derives from a woman aged 18-29 years who had recovered from COVID-19. The V gene is TRBV5-6 and the J gene is TRBJ1-5; TRBD1 is a weak D gene call, 6 bases matching. Sequencing was done on a sample of PBMCs or T cells enriched from blood (not recorded which). The DNA reads as follows: TGTGCCAGCAGCTTGGGAAGGGGACAACAGCCCCAGCATTTT. Translated, it reads CASSLGRGQQPQHF.